The clone carrying this T cell receptor (beta chain) appeared a single time. CDR3 size: 9 residues. Germline V gene sequence: CDR1 MRHNA, CDR2 SNTAGT. The ends were cut back, 10 bases at V and 8 bases at J, with 8 bases in the middle. Some clones are missing from TCRdb's copy, which holds only in-frame ones; the method was immunoSEQ multiplex PCR. This sample yields over 120,000 clones, of which roughly 84% are seen a single time; approximately 40% belongs to the top ten. These data come from a study of blood T cell repertoires in COVID-19. Study overall: Sources were T cells, B-cell-depleted T cells, or PBMCs; the material itself was cDNA or gDNA.

This TCR derives from a human donor in a cohort sampled during active COVID-19. The chain employs TRBV6-4 and TRBJ1-1; D is undetermined. The material sequenced was peripheral blood. The CDR3 DNA reads TGTGCCACCCTAATGGAAGCTTTCTTT. Amino acid sequence: CATLMEAFF.